A selection of T cell receptor beta chains follows, all from one sample in a study of response to subunit inactivated influenza vaccine. MiXCR, run by TCRdb on the RT-PCR reads, gives a single entry per CDR3 protein. Of some 520,000 distinct CDR3 sequences listed, approximately 15% were seen once; the top ten hold over 2.5%. The starting material was CD4+ T cells sorted from PBMCs, obtained about 23 months after vaccination. The receptor set was obtained from a man between 45 and 75 years old who received an inactivated influenza vaccine. Each CDR3 is given with its conserved first and last residue. D genes are given only for firm matches. Only part of the rows carry a size: once, few, many, or a class if the clone is expanded.

v_gene,j_gene,abundance,d_gene,CDR3nt,CDR3aa
TRBV5-1,TRBJ1-6,many,TRBD1,TGCGCCAGCAGCTTGGACAGGGGTAATTCACCCCTCCACTTT,CASSLDRGNSPLHF
TRBV7-9,TRBJ1-1,NA,NA,TGTGCCAGCAGCTTAGGAGGACGGATGAACACTGAAGCTTTCTTT,CASSLGGRMNTEAFF
TRBV10-3,TRBJ1-2,NA,NA,TGTGCCATCAGTGAAGGACAGACTAACTATGGCTACACCTTC,CAISEGQTNYGYTF
TRBV7-9,TRBJ1-1,NA,TRBD1,TGTGCCAGCAGCTCCTGGGACAGGAACACTGAAGCTTTCTTT,CASSSWDRNTEAFF
TRBV12-3/TRBV12-4,TRBJ2-2,few,TRBD1,TGTGCCAGCAGTTTAGGGACAGGGCGCCTGAACACCGGGGAGCTGTTTTTT,CASSLGTGRLNTGELFF
TRBV7-3,TRBJ1-6,once,TRBD1,TGTGCCAGCAGCTTAGCCGGGACAGGGGTTTCACCCCTCCACTTT,CASSLAGTGVSPLHF
TRBV20-1,TRBJ2-7,NA,NA,TGCAGTGCTCACGGACAGACTACGGGGACCTACGAGCAGTACTTC,CSAHGQTTGTYEQYF
TRBV4-3,TRBJ1-1,many,NA,TGCGCCAGCAGCCAAGTTCGTGGGGCCACTGAAGCTTTCTTT,CASSQVRGATEAFF
TRBV7-2,TRBJ1-4,NA,TRBD1,TGTGCCAGCAGCTCTTTAACAGGGGGCCTCTCAAGACTGTTTTTT,CASSSLTGGLSRLFF
TRBV3-1,TRBJ2-5,few,NA,TGTGCCAGCAGCCAAGATTGGGGGTTGGAGACCCAGTACTTC,CASSQDWGLETQYF
TRBV7-9,TRBJ1-6,many,TRBD1,TGTGCCAGCAGCTTTGGCGGACAGGGAATCAATTCACCCCTCCACTTT,CASSFGGQGINSPLHF
TRBV29-1,TRBJ2-3,NA,TRBD2,TGCAGCGGGGGGACTAGCGGGAGCACAGATACGCAGTATTTT,CSGGTSGSTDTQYF
TRBV6-1,TRBJ2-7,once,TRBD1,TGTGCCAGCAGGCGACCGGGACAGGCCTCCTACGAGCAGTACTTC,CASRRPGQASYEQYF